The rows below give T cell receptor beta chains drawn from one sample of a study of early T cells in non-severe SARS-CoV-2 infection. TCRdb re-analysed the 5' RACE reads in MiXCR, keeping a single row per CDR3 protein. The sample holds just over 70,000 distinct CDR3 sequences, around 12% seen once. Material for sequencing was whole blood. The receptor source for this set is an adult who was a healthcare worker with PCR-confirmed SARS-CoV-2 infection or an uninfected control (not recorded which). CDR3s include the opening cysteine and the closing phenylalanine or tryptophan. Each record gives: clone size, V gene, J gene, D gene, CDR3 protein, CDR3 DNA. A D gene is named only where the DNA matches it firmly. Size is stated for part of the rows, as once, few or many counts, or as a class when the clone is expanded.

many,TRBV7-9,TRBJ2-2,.,CASTGRANTGELFF,TGTGCCAGCACGGGGCGAGCGAACACCGGGGAGCTGTTTTTT
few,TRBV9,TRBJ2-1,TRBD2,CASSAGLAEQFF,TGTGCCAGCAGCGCCGGACTAGCGGAGCAGTTCTTC
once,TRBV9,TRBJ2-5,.,CASSPRQEQETQYF,TGTGCCAGCAGCCCCCGACAGGAGCAAGAGACCCAGTACTTC
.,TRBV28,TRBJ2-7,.,CASTPGGTVSYEQYF,TGTGCCAGCACTCCAGGGGGGACGGTGTCCTACGAGCAGTACTTC
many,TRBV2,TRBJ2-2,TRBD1,CASRDGTGVIGELFF,TGTGCCAGCCGGGACGGGACAGGGGTTATCGGGGAGCTGTTTTTT
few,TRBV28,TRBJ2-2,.,CASTPGVNTGELFF,TGTGCCAGCACCCCGGGAGTGAACACCGGGGAGCTGTTTTTT
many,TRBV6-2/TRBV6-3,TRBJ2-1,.,CASSYSLLGVRVREQFF,TGTGCCAGCAGTTACTCACTCTTAGGGGTCCGGGTCCGTGAGCAGTTCTTC
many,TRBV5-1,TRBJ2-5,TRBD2,CASRSGTSGKQETQYF,TGCGCCAGCAGATCGGGGACTAGCGGGAAACAAGAGACCCAGTACTTC
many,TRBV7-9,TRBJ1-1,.,CASSRQRSEAFF,TGTGCCAGCAGCCGACAGAGATCTGAAGCTTTCTTT
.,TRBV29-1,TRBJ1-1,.,CSVEDQQGEAFF,TGCAGCGTTGAAGATCAGCAGGGTGAAGCTTTCTTT
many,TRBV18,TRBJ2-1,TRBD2,CASSPYLSGSNEQFF,TGTGCCAGCTCACCCTACCTTAGCGGGAGCAATGAGCAGTTCTTC
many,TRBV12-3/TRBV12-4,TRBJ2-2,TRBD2,CASSTPRRGREVGELFF,TGTGCCAGCAGTACCCCCCGGAGAGGGCGGGAGGTCGGGGAGCTGTTTTTT
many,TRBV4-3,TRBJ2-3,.,CASSQDWVTLTDTQYF,TGCGCCAGCAGCCAAGATTGGGTAACCCTCACAGATACGCAGTATTTT
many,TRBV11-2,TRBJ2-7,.,CASSLEWPEAYEQYF,TGTGCCAGCAGCTTAGAATGGCCCGAGGCCTACGAGCAGTACTTC
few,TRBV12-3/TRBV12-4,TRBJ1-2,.,CASSYHPNYGYTF,TGTGCCAGCAGCTACCATCCTAACTATGGCTACACCTTC
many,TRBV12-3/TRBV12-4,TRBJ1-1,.,CASKTWGGTNTEAFF,TGTGCCAGCAAGACTTGGGGGGGGACGAACACTGAAGCTTTCTTT
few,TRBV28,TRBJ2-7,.,CAITPVFSYEQYF,TGTGCCATTACCCCAGTCTTCTCCTACGAGCAGTACTTC
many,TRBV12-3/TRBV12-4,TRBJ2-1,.,CASSLQESMQFF,TGTGCCAGCAGCTTACAAGAATCTATGCAGTTCTTC
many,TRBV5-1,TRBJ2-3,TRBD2,CASGPVAGATDTQYF,TGCGCCAGCGGGCCCGTAGCGGGTGCCACAGATACGCAGTATTTT
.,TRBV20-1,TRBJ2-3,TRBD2,CSARDIRRESTDTQYF,TGCAGTGCTAGAGATATTCGGCGGGAGAGCACAGATACGCAGTATTTT
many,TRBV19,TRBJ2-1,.,CASNAVTGPNNEQFF,TGTGCCAGTAACGCAGTCACAGGTCCTAACAATGAGCAGTTCTTC
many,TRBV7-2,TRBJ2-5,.,CASSSPVLGTQYF,TGTGCCAGCAGCTCCCCGGTGCTAGGGACCCAGTACTTC
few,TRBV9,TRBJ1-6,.,CASSVGGLGSPLHF,TGTGCCAGCAGCGTAGGGGGGCTGGGTTCACCCCTCCACTTT
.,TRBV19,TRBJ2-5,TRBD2,CASSQGLAGGYQETQYF,TGTGCCAGTAGTCAGGGACTAGCGGGAGGATACCAAGAGACCCAGTACTTC
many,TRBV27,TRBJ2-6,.,CASSLGWSGANVLTF,TGTGCCAGCAGTTTAGGTTGGTCTGGGGCCAACGTCCTGACTTTC
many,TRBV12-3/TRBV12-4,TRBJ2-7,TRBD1,CASSPRTGSEQYF,TGTGCCAGCAGTCCCCGGACAGGAAGCGAGCAGTACTTC
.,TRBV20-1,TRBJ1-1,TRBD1,CSAEDRVNTEAFF,TGCAGTGCGGAAGACAGGGTGAACACTGAAGCTTTCTTT
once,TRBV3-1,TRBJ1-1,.,CASTPSRKGWAEAFF,TGTGCCAGCACCCCCTCGAGGAAGGGTTGGGCTGAAGCTTTCTTT
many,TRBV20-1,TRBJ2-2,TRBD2,CSARTSGVRGELFF,TGCAGTGCTAGGACTAGCGGGGTCCGCGGGGAGCTGTTTTTT
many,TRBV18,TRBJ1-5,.,CASSPDSSNQPQHF,TGTGCCAGCTCGCCAGACAGTAGCAATCAGCCCCAGCATTTT
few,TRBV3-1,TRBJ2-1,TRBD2,CASSHGLADDNEQFF,TGTGCCAGCAGCCACGGACTAGCGGATGACAATGAGCAGTTCTTC
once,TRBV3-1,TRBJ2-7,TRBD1,CASSQGGTGTHYEQYF,TGTGCCAGCAGCCAAGGGGGGACAGGGACCCACTACGAGCAGTACTTC
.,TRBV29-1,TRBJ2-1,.,CSVGALGSNEQFF,TGCAGCGTTGGGGCGTTAGGTAGTAATGAGCAGTTCTTC
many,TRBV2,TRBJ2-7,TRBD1,CASRKTGSEQYF,TGTGCCAGCAGAAAGACAGGGTCCGAGCAGTACTTC
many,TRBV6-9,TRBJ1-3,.,CASSYCDSLGLDGNTIYF,TGTGCCAGCAGTTATTGCGACAGCCTTGGGTTGGATGGAAACACCATATATTTT
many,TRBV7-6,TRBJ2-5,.,CASSHLQTGQETQYF,TGTGCCAGCAGCCACCTCCAAACAGGGCAAGAGACCCAGTACTTC
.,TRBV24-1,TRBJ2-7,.,CATSLRGTPSYEQYF,TGTGCCACCAGTTTACGAGGGACCCCCTCCTACGAGCAGTACTTC
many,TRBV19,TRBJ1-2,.,CASSMKGVYGYTF,TGTGCCAGTAGTATGAAGGGTGTCTATGGCTACACCTTC
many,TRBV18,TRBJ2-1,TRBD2,CASSPPSGRLKNEQFF,TGTGCCAGCTCACCCCCTAGCGGGAGGCTAAAAAATGAGCAGTTCTTC
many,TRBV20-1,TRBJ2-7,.,CSARQEGQGGKEQYF,TGCAGTGCTAGACAAGAAGGACAGGGAGGGAAGGAGCAGTACTTC
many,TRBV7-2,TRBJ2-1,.,CASSYGVGYNEQFF,TGTGCCAGCAGCTATGGGGTGGGATACAATGAGCAGTTCTTC
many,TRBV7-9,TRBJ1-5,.,CASSLGGRGDQPQHF,TGTGCCAGCAGCTTAGGGGGAAGGGGGGATCAGCCCCAGCATTTT
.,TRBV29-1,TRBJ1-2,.,CSVRPYSGDGYTF,TGCAGCGTCCGCCCGTACTCCGGGGACGGCTACACCTTC
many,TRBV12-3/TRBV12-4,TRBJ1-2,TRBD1,CASSGGQGRYGYTF,TGTGCCAGCAGTGGGGGACAGGGGAGATATGGCTACACCTTC
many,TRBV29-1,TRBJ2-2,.,CSARGALNTGELFF,TGCAGCGCCCGCGGGGCACTGAACACCGGGGAGCTGTTTTTT
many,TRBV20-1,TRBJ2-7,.,CSARLPGLDSYEQYF,TGCAGTGCTAGGCTACCCGGATTGGACTCCTACGAGCAGTACTTC
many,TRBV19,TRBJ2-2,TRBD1,CASSIDRENTGELFF,TGTGCCAGTAGTATCGACAGGGAGAACACCGGGGAGCTGTTTTTT
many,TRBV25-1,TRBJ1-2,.,CASSHSFGYTF,TGTGCCAGCAGCCACTCATTTGGCTACACCTTC
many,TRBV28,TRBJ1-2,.,CASSFRGYGYTF,TGTGCCAGCAGTTTTAGGGGCTATGGCTACACCTTC
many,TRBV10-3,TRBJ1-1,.,CAISEGPQNTEAFF,TGTGCCATCAGTGAAGGCCCTCAGAACACTGAAGCTTTCTTT
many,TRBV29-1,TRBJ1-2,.,CSVEHRTYGYTF,TGCAGCGTTGAACACCGCACCTATGGCTACACCTTC
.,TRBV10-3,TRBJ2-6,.,CAISVPAAGANVLTF,TGTGCCATCAGTGTCCCGGCTGCCGGGGCCAACGTCCTGACTTTC
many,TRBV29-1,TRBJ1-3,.,CSVHDSNSGNTIYF,TGCAGCGTACACGACAGCAACTCTGGAAACACCATATATTTT